This TCR beta chain was captured by sequencing in a study of blood T cell repertoires in COVID-19. Using immunoSEQ multiplex PCR, the repertoire was profiled, and TCRdb retains in-frame clones only, with some absent. The profile shows more than 400,000 clones, roughly 85% of them singletons. Trimming removed 10 bases from V and 7 bases from J, with 17 bases in between. There are 12 residues in the CDR3. Looked up from germline, CDR1 is ENHRY and CDR2 is SYGVKD. V usage is TRBV10-3 and J usage is TRBJ2-7; possibly TRBD1 for D (6 bases). The clonotype originates from a human donor in a cohort sampled during active COVID-19. What was sequenced was peripheral blood. DNA for the CDR3: TGTGCCAGCAGGGACACCCCTGGGGAGCAGTACTTC. Translated: CASRDTPGEQYF.